The 26 T cell receptor beta chains in this list originate from one sample, sequenced in a study of lymphopenia after photon versus proton radiotherapy. Libraries were prepared by immunoSEQ multiplex PCR; TCRdb keeps only in-frame clonotypes and omits some of them. The sample carries several thousand clones, 80% to 95% recorded once. The source was peripheral blood, collected from a patient treated with photon-based radiotherapy. The receptor set was obtained from a man aged 60-69 years with cholangiocarcinoma.

The V call is TRBV6-5, the J call TRBJ2-3; 12 bases align to TRBD2. The CDR3 loop spans 15 amino acids. After removal of 5 bases from V and 6 bases from J, the junction contained 6 bases not matched to a gene. The germline V gene encodes CDR1 MNHEY and CDR2 SVGAGI. CDR3 amino acids: CASSTGLAGWDTQYF. The DNA of the CDR3 is TGTGCCAGCAGTACGGGACTAGCGGGCTGGGATACGCAGTATTTT.

This chain connects TRBV27 to TRBJ2-3; 14 nucleotides line up with TRBD2. V lost 0 bases and J lost 4; bases outside the gene matches: 9. The CDR3 contains 19 residues. Germline assignment: CDR1 MNHEY and CDR2 SMNVEV (reference sequence). The CDR3 DNA reads TGTGCCAGCAGTTTATCGGGACTAGCGGGAGACTGGGCTCCAGATACGCAGTATTTT. It codes for CASSLSGLAGDWAPDTQYF.

V gene TRBV25-1 combines with J gene TRBJ1-1; D is ambiguous. CDR1 MGHDK and CDR2 SYGVNS come from the germline V gene. CDR3 size: 12 residues. V lost 4 bases and J lost 8, with 11 bases in between. As DNA, the CDR3 is TGTGCCAGCAGTGTACGCTCAACGGAAGCTTTCTTT. Residues: CASSVRSTEAFF. The variable domain in full, with the rest retrieved from reference TRBV25-1 and TRBJ1-1, is EADIYQTPRYLVIGTGKKITLECSQTMGHDKMYWYQQDPGMELHLIHYSYGVNSTEKGDLSSESTVSRIRTEHFPLTLESARPSHTSQYLCASSVRSTEAFFGQGTRLTVV.

In nucleotides, the CDR3 is TGCGCCAGCAGCCAAAAACAGGGTTACGAGCAGTACTTC. This gives the protein CASSQKQGYEQYF. The gene calls are TRBV4-3 and TRBJ2-7, with a weak D call TRBD1 (6 bases). Deletions cut 2 bases from V and 4 bases from J, with 9 bases between. This CDR3 spans 13 amino acids. From germline, CDR1 is LGHNA and CDR2 YSLEER.

The CDR3 protein is CASTETWTGRNEQFF. The CDR3 DNA sequence: TGTGCCAGCACCGAAACCTGGACAGGGAGAAATGAGCAGTTCTTC. V usage is TRBV27 and J usage is TRBJ2-1, with 8 bases matching TRBD1. CDR1 and CDR2 (germline): MNHEY, SMNVEV (reference sequence). The CDR3 contains 15 residues. The V and J ends lost 7 bases and 7 bases, in that order; junction bases with no gene match: 12.

This clone was picked up one time. V is TRBV28 and J is TRBJ1-4; D is perhaps TRBD1 (5 bases). The germline V gene encodes CDR1 MDHEN and CDR2 SYDVKM. CDR3 length: 13 residues. The V end lost 2 bases, the J end lost 12 bases, and 13 bases lay between the germline ends. The CDR3 DNA reads as TGTGCCAGCAGTTTAAATTGGCGAGGGGAACTGTTTTTT. It translates to CASSLNWRGELFF.

A remark on this clone: Other DNA variants within this sample encode the same CDR3. This chain uses TRBV18 with TRBJ2-7; 8 positions agree with TRBD1. The germline CDR1 and CDR2 sequences are KGHSH and LQKENI. This CDR3 has 14 residues. The ends lost 1 base at V and 1 base at J; junction bases unmatched: 0. The CDR3: CASSPRDRSYEQYF. The CDR3 nucleotides read TGTGCCAGCTCACCACGGGACAGGTCCTACGAGCAGTACTTC.

The chain is built from TRBV19 and TRBJ1-1; D unresolved. Trimming cost V 7 bases and J 1 base, with 10 bases left between them. Per the germline V gene, CDR1 is LNHDA and CDR2 is SQIVND (reference sequence). The CDR3 extends over 13 amino acids. The CDR3 DNA sequence: TGTGCCAGTACCTCGGCCAGGAACACTGAAGCTTTCTTT. Protein: CASTSARNTEAFF.

A single count supports this clone. The J gene is TRBJ2-3, the V gene TRBV4-2; D is uncertain. The CDR3 covers 15 residues. In germline, CDR1 is LGHNA, CDR2 YNFKEQ. Trimming took off 2 bases at V and 2 bases at J, with 11 bases between the two ends. CDR3 protein: CASSQSAHDTDTQYF. The CDR3 DNA follows: TGTGCCAGCAGCCAATCAGCACACGACACAGATACGCAGTATTTT.

This chain uses TRBV10-1 with TRBJ2-1; weak D call: TRBD2 (6 bases). Germline CDR1 reads WNHNN; CDR2 reads SYGVQD (reference sequence). V shed 2 bases and J shed 7 bases, with 21 bases lying between them. CDR3 length equals 17 residues. The CDR3 DNA follows: TGCGCCAGCAGTGAGAATGGGGGGAAGGGCGTGAAAAATGAGCAGTTCTTC. It translates to CASSENGGKGVKNEQFF.

This clone is a singleton in its sample. The rearrangement uses TRBV20-1 and TRBJ2-5; no definite D call. CDR3 size: 10 residues. CDR1 is DFQATT and CDR2 is SNEGSKA in the germline V gene (reference sequence). Trimming cost V 3 bases and J 3 bases, with 2 bases left between them. The CDR3: CSAREETQYF. Written as DNA, the CDR3 is TGCAGTGCTAGGGAAGAGACCCAGTACTTC.

The V and J genes are TRBV6-6 and TRBJ2-2, with a possible D match to TRBD2 (5 bases). V was trimmed by 0 bases and J by 0 bases, leaving 8 bases between them. In germline, CDR1 is MNHNY, CDR2 SVGAGI (reference sequence). The CDR3 is made up of 16 amino acids. The CDR3 nucleotides read TGTGCCAGCAGTTACTCGATGACTACGAACACCGGGGAGCTGTTTTTT. This gives the protein CASSYSMTTNTGELFF.

This clone was seen a handful of times. V and J are TRBV14 and TRBJ2-7, with D possibly matching TRBD2 (6 bases). V lost 0 bases and J 7 bases, leaving 19 bases between the germline ends. Per the germline V gene, CDR1 is SGHDN and CDR2 is FVKESK. This CDR3 spans 16 amino acids. For the CDR3, the DNA is TGTGCCAGCAGCCAAGATCGCGGCGGGACGGAGCGGGAGCAGTACTTC. Translation gives CASSQDRGGTEREQYF. The variable domain in full, completed from reference TRBV14 and TRBJ2-7, reads EAGVTQFPSHSVIEKGQTVTLRCDPISGHDNLYWYRRVMGKEIKFLLHFVKESKQDESGMPNNRFLAERTGGTYSTLKVQPAELEDSGVYFCASSQDRGGTEREQYFGPGTRLTVT.

The chain couples TRBV5-5 to TRBJ2-5; D call uncertain. The V and J ends lost 4 bases and 5 bases respectively, with 12 bases between them. Germline lookup yields CDR1 SGHKS and CDR2 YYEKEE (reference sequence). The CDR3 covers 13 residues. The CDR3 protein is CASSLESRETQYF. CDR3 DNA sequence: TGTGCCAGCAGCCTTGAGTCTCGGGAGACCCAGTACTTC.

This clone was counted a few times. The chain carries TRBV5-1 and TRBJ2-5, with D possibly matching TRBD1 (5 bases). V was cut by 2 bases and J by 0 bases, with 11 bases left in between. Germline V lookup: CDR1 SGHRS, CDR2 YFSETQ. CDR3 length: 15 residues. The CDR3 reads CASSLNAGNQETQYF. The CDR3 DNA is TGCGCCAGCAGCTTAAATGCAGGGAACCAAGAGACCCAGTACTTC.

V usage is TRBV7-9 and J usage is TRBJ2-7; no firm D call. CDR1 and CDR2 (germline): SEHNR, FQNEAQ (reference sequence). The CDR3 runs to 14 residues. Trimming removed 6 bases at V and 0 bases at J, with 12 bases between. CDR3 amino acids: CASSYLPSSYEQYF. CDR3 nucleotides: TGTGCCAGCAGTTATCTGCCTAGCTCCTACGAGCAGTACTTC.

The genes are TRBV14 and TRBJ2-7, with D uncertain. This CDR3 is 13 amino acids long. Germline loops: CDR1 SGHDN, CDR2 FVKESK. Trimming shortened V by 0 bases and J by 7 bases, and 10 bases separated the two germline ends. Here the CDR3 DNA reads TGTGCCAGCAGCCAAGATCTGGGTGGAGAGCAGTACTTC. It codes for CASSQDLGGEQYF.

The genes are TRBV13 and TRBJ2-7, with 7 bases lining up with TRBD1. CDR1 PRHDT and CDR2 FYEKMQ come from the germline V gene (reference sequence). The CDR3 loop spans 13 amino acids. V lost 1 base and J lost 5; bases outside the gene matches: 2. CDR3 in DNA: TGTGCCAGCAGCTTAGTAAGGGGGCACGAGCAGTACTTC. Residues: CASSLVRGHEQYF.

This chain links TRBV27 with TRBJ1-5, with TRBD1 as a possible D gene (5 bases). The germline V gene encodes CDR1 MNHEY and CDR2 SMNVEV (reference sequence). The CDR3 spans 16 residues. Trimming took 4 bases from V and 2 from J, leaving 15 bases between them. CDR3 sequence: CASSSTRGGGNQPQHF. CDR3 nucleotides: TGTGCCAGCAGTTCAACGAGGGGAGGGGGCAATCAGCCCCAGCATTTT.

This chain connects TRBV27 to TRBJ2-3; 8 bases fit TRBD2. Trimming cost V 6 bases and J 4 bases; bases outside gene matches: 15. The CDR3 runs to 17 residues. Per the germline V gene, CDR1 is MNHEY and CDR2 is SMNVEV (reference sequence). CDR3 nucleotides: TGTGCCAGCAGCCAATTCGGGGGGACTAGATCGTCAGATACGCAGTATTTT. Encoded protein: CASSQFGGTRSSDTQYF.

This clone came up once. As DNA, the CDR3 is TGCGCCAGCAGCTCCACAGATACGCAGTATTTT. Its translation: CASSSTDTQYF. This chain joins TRBV5-1 and TRBJ2-3; D remains ambiguous. The V gene's germline CDR1 is SGHRS and CDR2 YFSETQ. The V end lost 3 bases, the J end lost 2 bases, and 1 base lay between the germline ends. CDR3 length: 11 residues. Supplemented by reference TRBV5-1 and TRBJ2-3, the full variable domain reads KAGVTQTPRYLIKTRGQQVTLSCSPISGHRSVSWYQQTPGQGLQFLFEYFSETQRNKGNFPGRFSGRQFSNSRSEMNVSTLELGDSALYLCASSSTDTQYFGPGTRLTVL.

The chain couples TRBV11-3 to TRBJ1-4; D is undetermined. V was clipped by 0 bases and J by 3 bases, with 5 bases between them. This CDR3 has 14 amino acids. Germline V CDR1 and CDR2: SGHNT, YENEEA. The CDR3 region has the DNA TGTGCCAGCAGCTTAGATGGCGCTAATGAAAAACTGTTTTTT. It translates to CASSLDGANEKLFF.

The rearrangement uses TRBV19 and TRBJ1-5; 7 positions match TRBD1. The CDR3 runs 13 residues. Germline CDR1 and CDR2: LNHDA and SQIVND (reference sequence). V dropped 7 bases and J dropped 2; count of bases not matched to a gene: 2. The CDR3 DNA reads TGTGCCAGTACAGACAGGGGCAATCAGCCCCAGCATTTT. Translation gives CASTDRGNQPQHF.

The chain employs TRBV11-2 and TRBJ2-1; 7 bases map to TRBD1. Germline V gene data show CDR1 as SGHAT and CDR2 as FQNNGV. The CDR3 spans 15 residues. The V and J ends lost 3 bases and 6 bases, in that order; junction bases with no gene match: 8. Here the CDR3 reads CASSLTGSPGNEQFF. As DNA, the CDR3 is TGTGCCAGCAGCTTGACAGGGTCCCCCGGCAATGAGCAGTTCTTC.

Here the CDR3 reads CASSEFKVETQYF. The DNA for the CDR3 is TGTGCCAGCAGTGAATTTAAGGTGGAGACCCAGTACTTC. The chain is built from TRBV6-1 and TRBJ2-5, with D unclear. Trimming took 2 bases from V and 5 from J, leaving 9 bases between them. The CDR3 runs to 13 residues. Germline assignment: CDR1 MNHNS and CDR2 SASEGT.

V is TRBV7-9 and J is TRBJ1-6, with D unclear. Trimming took 1 base from V and 6 from J, leaving 4 bases between them. The CDR3 sequence is 13 residues long. Germline CDR1 is SEHNR and CDR2 is FQNEAQ (reference sequence). The CDR3 loop reads CASSLGVNSPLHF. The DNA for the CDR3 is TGTGCCAGCAGCTTAGGGGTTAATTCACCCCTCCACTTT.